What follows describes a single T cell receptor (beta chain). No antigen is known for it. This entry is derived from a study of cytomegalovirus exposure and HLA in healthy donors. V was clipped by 2 bases and J by 5 bases, with 10 bases between them. From germline, CDR1 is SGHRS and CDR2 YFSETQ. There are 13 residues in the CDR3. Study conclusions and caveats: Later analysis associated a missense DCLRE1C variant with TCR beta V- and J-gene trimming.

The PCR employed 60 Vbeta primers together with 13 Jbeta primers. Assay: immunoSEQ multiplex PCR; the TCRdb copy retains only in-frame clones and omits some. The table for this sample gives under 40,000 clones. The chain combines TRBV5-1 with TRBJ2-5; D might be TRBD1 (5 bases). The receptor comes from a female donor in good health and CMV-seronegative. Specimen: PBMCs. The DNA of the CDR3 is TGCGCCAGCAGCTTTTCAGGGCGGGAGACCCAGTACTTC. Its translation is CASSFSGRETQYF.